This record looks at one T cell receptor (beta chain) sequence and its context. These data originate in a study of T cell changes during pregnancy in multiple sclerosis. This CDR3 is built from 13 residues. The V gene lost 4 bases and the J gene lost 1 base, with 7 bases spanning the gap. Germline V gene sequence: CDR1 GTSNPN, CDR2 SVGIG (reference sequence). Only in-frame clones appear in the TCRdb table, and some are missing; sequencing was by immunoSEQ multiplex PCR. The sample contains more than 100,000 clones, about 91% of which appear only once. This TCR was recovered from a female donor with multiple sclerosis, enrolled in a pregnancy study. The sample was peripheral blood, taken after pregnancy. J is TRBJ2-2 and V is TRBV30; D may be TRBD1 (6 bases). This CDR3 reads CAWMTGNTGELFF. CDR3 in DNA: TGTGCCTGGATGACAGGGAACACCGGGGAGCTGTTTTTT.